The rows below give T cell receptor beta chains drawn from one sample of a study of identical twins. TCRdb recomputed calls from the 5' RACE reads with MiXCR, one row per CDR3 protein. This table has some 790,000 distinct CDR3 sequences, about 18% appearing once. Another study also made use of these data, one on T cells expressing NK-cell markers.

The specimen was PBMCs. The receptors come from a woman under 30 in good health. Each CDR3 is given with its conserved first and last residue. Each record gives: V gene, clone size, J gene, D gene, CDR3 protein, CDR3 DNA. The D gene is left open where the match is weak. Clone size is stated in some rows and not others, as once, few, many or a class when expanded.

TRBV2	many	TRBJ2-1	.	CASSDRGYNEQFF	TGTGCCAGCAGTGATCGTGGTTACAATGAGCAGTTCTTC
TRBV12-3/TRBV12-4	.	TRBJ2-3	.	CTSSFMGTDTQYF	TGTACCAGCAGTTTTATGGGTACAGATACGCAGTATTTT
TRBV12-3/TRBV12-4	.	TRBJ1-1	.	CASSAGANTEAFF	TGTGCCAGCAGCGCGGGGGCGAACACTGAAGCTTTCTTT
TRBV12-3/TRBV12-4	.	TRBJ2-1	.	CATSYNEQFF	TGTGCTACTAGTTACAATGAGCAGTTCTTC
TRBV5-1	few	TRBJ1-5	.	CASSLGTVDGQPQHF	TGCGCCAGCAGCTTGGGGACAGTGGACGGTCAGCCCCAGCATTTT
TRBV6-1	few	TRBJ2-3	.	CASSELPPGQTTDTQYF	TGTGCCAGCAGTGAATTACCCCCGGGGCAGACAACAGATACGCAGTATTTT
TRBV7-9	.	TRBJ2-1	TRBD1	CASSPGFRTGVIEQFF	TGTGCCAGCAGCCCCGGGTTTAGGACAGGGGTAATTGAGCAGTTCTTC
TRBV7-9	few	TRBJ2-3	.	CASSLVLAMGTDTQYF	TGTGCCAGCAGCTTAGTTCTAGCGATGGGGACAGATACGCAGTATTTT
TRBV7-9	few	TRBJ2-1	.	CASSLSGTQFF	TGTGCCAGCAGCTTATCCGGGACCCAGTTCTTC
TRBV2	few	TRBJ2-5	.	CASIREIPETQYF	TGTGCCAGCATCCGAGAGATCCCAGAGACCCAGTACTTC
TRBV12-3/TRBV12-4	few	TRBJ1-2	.	CASTLSGTRYGYTF	TGTGCCAGCACTCTCTCCGGGACTCGCTATGGCTACACCTTC
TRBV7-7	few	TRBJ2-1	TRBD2	CASSAGLALSEQFF	TGTGCTAGCAGCGCGGGACTAGCCCTCAGTGAGCAGTTCTTC
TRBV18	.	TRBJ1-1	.	CASSPGWESETEAFF	TGTGCCAGCTCACCAGGCTGGGAGAGTGAAACTGAAGCTTTCTTT
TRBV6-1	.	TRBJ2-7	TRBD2	CATKYLAGPYEQYF	TGTGCCACCAAATACCTAGCGGGGCCCTACGAGCAGTACTTC
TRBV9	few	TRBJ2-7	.	CASSVAPGNEQYF	TGTGCCAGCAGCGTAGCCCCCGGAAACGAGCAGTACTTC
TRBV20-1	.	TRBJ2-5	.	CSASLEPAETQYF	TGCAGTGCTAGTTTAGAGCCAGCGGAGACCCAGTACTTC
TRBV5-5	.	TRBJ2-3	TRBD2	CASSLGETSGSSTDTQYF	TGTGCCAGCAGCTTGGGCGAGACTAGCGGAAGTAGCACAGATACGCAGTATTTT
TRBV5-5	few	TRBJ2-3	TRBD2	CASTREGYTDTQYF	TGTGCCAGCACCAGGGAGGGTTACACAGATACGCAGTATTTT
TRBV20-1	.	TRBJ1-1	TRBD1	CSAREGTGRGTEAFF	TGCAGTGCTAGAGAGGGGACAGGCAGGGGTACTGAAGCTTTCTTT
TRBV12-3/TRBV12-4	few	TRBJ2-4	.	CASSLPQRVNIQYF	TGTGCCAGCAGTTTACCCCAGCGGGTAAACATTCAGTACTTC
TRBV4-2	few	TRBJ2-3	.	CASSQVSRGTTDTQYF	TGTGCCAGCAGCCAAGTCTCACGGGGAACCACAGATACGCAGTATTTT
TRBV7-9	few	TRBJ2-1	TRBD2	CATLSGLGSGANNEQFF	TGTGCCACCCTCTCCGGGCTAGGTAGCGGGGCGAACAATGAGCAGTTCTTC
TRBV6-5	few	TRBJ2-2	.	CASSYSSLAPTGELFF	TGTGCCAGCAGTTACTCGAGTCTAGCTCCGACCGGGGAGCTGTTTTTT
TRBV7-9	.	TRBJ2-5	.	CASSFGAGGETQYF	TGTGCCAGCAGCTTCGGAGCAGGGGGGGAGACCCAGTACTTC
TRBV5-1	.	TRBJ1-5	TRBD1	CASSRGGQGNQPQHF	TGCGCCAGCAGCCGAGGGGGACAGGGCAATCAGCCCCAGCATTTT
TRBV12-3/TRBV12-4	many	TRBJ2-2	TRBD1	CASSPQGALTGELFF	TGTGCCAGCAGTCCCCAGGGGGCGTTAACCGGGGAGCTGTTTTTT
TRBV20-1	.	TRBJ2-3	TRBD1	CSALDREEIRDTQYF	TGCAGTGCTTTGGACAGGGAAGAAATCCGCGATACGCAGTATTTT
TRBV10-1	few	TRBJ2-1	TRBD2	CASSGTGTRRNEQFF	TGCGCCAGCAGCGGCACCGGGACTAGAAGAAATGAGCAGTTCTTC
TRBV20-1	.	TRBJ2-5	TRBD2	CSARPNFGGGETQYF	TGCAGTGCTAGGCCCAACTTCGGGGGGGGAGAGACCCAGTACTTC
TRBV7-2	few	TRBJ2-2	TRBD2	CASSESGLAPGELFF	TGTGCCAGCAGCGAGTCCGGACTAGCGCCCGGGGAGCTGTTTTTT
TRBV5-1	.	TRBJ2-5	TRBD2	CASSLVELAETQYF	TGCGCCAGCAGCTTGGTGGAACTAGCGGAGACCCAGTACTTC
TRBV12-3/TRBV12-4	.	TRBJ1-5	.	CASSPLDLGSNQPQHF	TGTGCCAGCAGTCCCCTAGACCTAGGTAGCAATCAGCCCCAGCATTTT
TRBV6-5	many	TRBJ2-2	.	CASSSTGVSGELFF	TGTGCCAGCAGTTCCACCGGGGTTTCTGGGGAGCTGTTTTTT
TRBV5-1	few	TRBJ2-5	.	CASSLVSREGTQYF	TGCGCCAGCAGCTTGGTGTCTCGTGAGGGGACCCAGTACTTC
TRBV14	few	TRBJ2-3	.	CASSQLAFTDTQYF	TGTGCCAGCAGCCAACTAGCGTTCACAGATACGCAGTATTTT
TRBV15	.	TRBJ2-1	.	CATSRGDLTLANEQFF	TGTGCCACCAGCAGAGGGGACCTAACGTTGGCCAATGAGCAGTTCTTC
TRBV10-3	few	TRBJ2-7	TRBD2	CAISESRGGRNEQYF	TGTGCCATCAGTGAGTCTCGCGGGGGTCGTAATGAGCAGTACTTC
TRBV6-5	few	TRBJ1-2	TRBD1	CASSYSDRGYGYTF	TGTGCCAGCAGTTACTCGGACAGGGGATATGGCTACACCTTC
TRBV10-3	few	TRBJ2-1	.	CAISRAAYNEQFF	TGTGCCATCAGTAGGGCGGCCTACAATGAGCAGTTCTTC
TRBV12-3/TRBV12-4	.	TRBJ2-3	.	CASMGQGPDTQYF	TGTGCCAGCATGGGGCAAGGACCAGATACGCAGTATTTT
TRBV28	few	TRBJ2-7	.	CASSFALWGHNYEQYF	TGTGCCAGCAGTTTTGCCCTATGGGGGCATAACTACGAGCAGTACTTC
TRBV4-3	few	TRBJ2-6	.	CASSQVPSAGANVLTF	TGCGCCAGCAGCCAAGTCCCCAGCGCTGGGGCCAACGTCCTGACTTTC
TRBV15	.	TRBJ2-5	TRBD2	CATSISGRVWETQYF	TGTGCCACCAGCATTAGCGGGAGGGTTTGGGAGACCCAGTACTTC
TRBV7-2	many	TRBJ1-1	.	CASRSGRANTEAFF	TGTGCCAGCAGAAGCGGACGGGCGAACACTGAAGCTTTCTTT
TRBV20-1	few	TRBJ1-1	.	CSARQGRGTEAFF	TGCAGTGCTAGACAGGGTAGAGGGACTGAAGCTTTCTTT
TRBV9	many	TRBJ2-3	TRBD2	CASSVEVSGHADTQYF	TGTGCCAGCAGCGTAGAGGTTAGCGGGCATGCAGATACGCAGTATTTT
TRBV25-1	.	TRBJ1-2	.	CASSEMGYGYTF	TGTGCCAGCAGTGAAATGGGATATGGCTACACCTTC
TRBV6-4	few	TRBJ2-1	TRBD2	CASSALTSGTNEQFF	TGTGCCAGCAGTGCATTAACTAGCGGGACCAATGAGCAGTTCTTC
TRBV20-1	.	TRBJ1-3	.	CSASPGNTIYF	TGCAGTGCTAGTCCGGGAAACACCATATATTTT
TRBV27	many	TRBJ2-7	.	CASSFSGAGAEQYF	TGTGCCAGCAGTTTTTCAGGGGCGGGTGCCGAGCAGTACTTC